Each of the 5 T cell receptor beta chains below was sequenced from the same sample in a study of blood T cell repertoires in COVID-19. Generated by immunoSEQ multiplex PCR, the TCRdb table keeps only in-frame clones and is missing some. The sample consists of more than 95,000 clones, around 74% of them appearing once. The sample taken for sequencing was peripheral blood. These receptors all stem from a woman between 65 and 79 years old with acute or convalescent COVID-19.

The V call is TRBV19, the J call TRBJ1-5; 10 bases fit TRBD1. Germline CDR1 LNHDA, CDR2 SQIVND (reference sequence). Trimming cost V 7 bases and J 6 bases; bases outside gene matches: 6. CDR3 length: 14 residues. The CDR3: CASTRQGAGQPQHF. For the CDR3, the DNA is TGTGCCAGTACCCGACAGGGGGCCGGTCAGCCCCAGCATTTT.

The chain carries TRBV7-9 and TRBJ1-4; no definite D call. V gave up 3 bases and J gave up 0 bases, with 8 bases separating them. Germline CDR1 SEHNR, CDR2 FQNEAQ (reference sequence). This CDR3 comprises 15 residues. The CDR3 sequence: CASSFSYATNEKLFF. CDR3 DNA sequence: TGTGCCAGCAGCTTCTCCTACGCAACTAATGAAAAACTGTTTTTT.

V and J are TRBV27 and TRBJ2-7; D is unclear. Germline V gene data show CDR1 as MNHEY and CDR2 as SMNVEV (reference sequence). Trimming cost V 2 bases and J 8 bases, with 13 bases left between them. There are 13 residues in the CDR3. This CDR3 reads CASSLIAGVKQYF. The CDR3 region has the DNA TGTGCCAGCAGTTTAATTGCCGGAGTAAAGCAGTACTTC.

The chain employs TRBV7-9 and TRBJ1-6; D call uncertain. From germline, CDR1 is SEHNR and CDR2 FQNEAQ (reference sequence). V lost 0 bases and J 8 bases, leaving 11 bases between the germline ends. This CDR3 is built from 15 residues. CDR3 nucleotides: TGTGCCAGCAGCTTAGCCCGGCGCGGGGATTCACCCCTCCACTTT. Its protein is CASSLARRGDSPLHF. The full variable domain, completed using reference TRBV7-9 and TRBJ1-6, is DTGVSQNPRHKITKRGQNVTFRCDPISEHNRLYWYRQTLGQGPEFLTYFQNEAQLEKSRLLSDRFSAERPKGSFSTLEIQRTEQGDSAMYLCASSLARRGDSPLHFGNGTRLTVT.

The V call is TRBV19, the J call TRBJ1-2; 8 positions match TRBD1. CDR1 LNHDA and CDR2 SQIVND come from the germline V gene (reference sequence). Losses at the gene ends were 6 bases for V and 10 bases for J; bases not matched to a gene: 10. This CDR3 is 13 amino acids long. CDR3 sequence: CASRSTGAYYYTF. The CDR3 region has the DNA TGTGCCAGTAGATCGACAGGGGCTTACTACTACACCTTC.